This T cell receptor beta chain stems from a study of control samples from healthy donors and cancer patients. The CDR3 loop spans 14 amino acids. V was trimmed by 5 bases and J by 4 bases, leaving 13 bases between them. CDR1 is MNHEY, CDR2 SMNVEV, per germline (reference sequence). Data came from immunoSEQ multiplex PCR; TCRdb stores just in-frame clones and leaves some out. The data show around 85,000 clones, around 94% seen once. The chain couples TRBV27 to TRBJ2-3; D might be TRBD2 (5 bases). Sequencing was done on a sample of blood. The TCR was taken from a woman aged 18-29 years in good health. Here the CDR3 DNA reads TGTGCCAGCAGTCTCCGGACTGGCCCAGATACGCAGTATTTT. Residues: CASSLRTGPDTQYF.